This T cell receptor beta chain came from a study of T cell responses to AZD1222 COVID-19 vaccine. TCRdb keeps only in-frame clones here, not all; method: immunoSEQ multiplex PCR. The sample lists about 93,000 clones, 80% to 90% occurring once. Germline V gene sequence: CDR1 SGHAT, CDR2 FQNNGV. This CDR3 contains 14 residues. Between the trimmed V and J ends, which lost 3 bases and 3 bases, there was a span of 10 bases. Points on this clone: What it binds is unknown.

Study results and limitations: Donors were mostly white British, more females; clonal diversity possibly underestimated. When two AZD1222 doses had been given, Spike-specific TCR breadth and depth rose.

The chain has TRBV11-2 and TRBJ2-3; D gene uncertain. Source: peripheral blood, taken 28 days after the second AZD1222 dose. This clonotype originated in an adult who received the AZD1222 COVID-19 vaccine. The CDR3 loop reads CASSLNYRTDTQYF. In DNA form, the CDR3 reads TGTGCCAGCAGCTTGAACTACCGAACAGATACGCAGTATTTT.